A selection of T cell receptor beta chains follows, all from one sample in a study of neurological immune-mediated disorders. In TCRdb, the 5' RACE reads were re-called with MiXCR into one record per CDR3 protein. The profile shows approximately 48,000 distinct CDR3 sequences, approximately 3% of them singletons. Sequencing was performed on PBMCs. The receptors shown here come from a woman aged 50 to 60 with multiple sclerosis. Each CDR3 is given with its conserved first and last residue. A D gene is named only where the DNA matches it firmly. The size entry is marked missing in some rows and otherwise reads once, few, many or a size class.

j_gene	d_gene	v_gene	abundance	CDR3aa	CDR3nt
TRBJ2-1	TRBD1	TRBV5-1	many	CASTRDRGHNEQFF	TGCGCCAGCACCCGGGACAGGGGGCACAATGAGCAGTTCTTC
TRBJ2-3	TRBD2	TRBV27	many	CASSPFPSGPDPDTQYF	TGTGCCAGCAGTCCGTTCCCTAGCGGGCCAGACCCAGATACGCAGTATTTT
TRBJ2-3	TRBD2	TRBV5-1	many	CASSLDAGGTDTQYF	TGCGCCAGCAGCTTGGATGCGGGAGGGACAGATACGCAGTATTTT
TRBJ2-1	TRBD1	TRBV15	many	CATSRDKVTGDEQFF	TGTGCCACCAGCAGAGATAAGGTGACAGGGGATGAGCAGTTCTTC
TRBJ1-2	NA	TRBV29-1	many	CSVEMVRGYTF	TGCAGCGTTGAAATGGTGAGGGGCTACACCTTC
TRBJ2-7	TRBD1	TRBV25-1	NA	CASGQVAYEQYF	TGTGCCAGCGGACAGGTGGCCTACGAGCAGTACTTC
TRBJ1-4	NA	TRBV20-1	many	CSARTGEKLFF	TGCAGTGCTAGAACAGGTGAAAAACTGTTTTTT
TRBJ2-3	TRBD1	TRBV5-1	many	CASSLGTGDSTDTQYF	TGCGCCAGCAGCTTGGGGACAGGGGACTCCACAGATACGCAGTATTTT
TRBJ1-6	TRBD1	TRBV20-1	many	CSARRQGVDSPLHF	TGCAGTGCTAGGAGACAGGGAGTCGATTCACCCCTCCACTTT
TRBJ2-3	NA	TRBV20-1	many	CSARDRWGTDTQYF	TGCAGTGCTAGAGATCGGTGGGGCACAGATACGCAGTATTTT
TRBJ2-3	TRBD2	TRBV7-9	many	CASKGGLADTDTQYF	TGTGCCAGCAAGGGAGGACTAGCGGACACAGATACGCAGTATTTT
TRBJ2-1	NA	TRBV20-1	many	CSARDPGEQFF	TGCAGTGCTAGAGACCCAGGGGAGCAGTTCTTC
TRBJ2-5	NA	TRBV7-2	many	CASSFNKGKLETQYF	TGTGCCAGCAGCTTTAATAAGGGGAAACTAGAGACCCAGTACTTC
TRBJ2-7	TRBD2	TRBV20-1	few	CSASASGYEQYF	TGCAGTGCTAGTGCTAGCGGGTACGAGCAGTACTTC
TRBJ2-7	NA	TRBV21-1	many	CASSGHRGVRSYEQYF	TGTGCCAGCAGCGGACACCGGGGGGTGAGGTCCTACGAGCAGTACTTC
TRBJ2-7	TRBD2	TRBV2	many	CASSEVAGASYEQYF	TGTGCCAGCAGTGAAGTAGCGGGGGCTAGCTACGAGCAGTACTTC
TRBJ1-2	NA	TRBV5-1	many	CASSLEVQPRGYTF	TGCGCCAGCAGCTTGGAGGTACAGCCGCGGGGCTACACCTTC
TRBJ1-2	NA	TRBV6-5	many	CASSRTWYNYGYTF	TGTGCCAGCAGCCGAACATGGTATAACTATGGCTACACCTTC
TRBJ2-2	TRBD1	TRBV6-1	many	CASPGQGDTGELFF	TGTGCCAGCCCGGGACAGGGGGACACCGGGGAGCTGTTTTTT
TRBJ2-5	NA	TRBV10-3	many	CAISESTLGTQYF	TGTGCCATCAGTGAGTCGACACTGGGGACCCAGTACTTC
TRBJ2-7	TRBD1	TRBV12-3/TRBV12-4	many	CASSLGGTGGWEQYF	TGTGCCAGCAGTTTAGGGGGGACAGGGGGGTGGGAGCAGTACTTC
TRBJ2-2	NA	TRBV3-1	many	CASSQDIWRENTGELFF	TGTGCCAGCAGCCAAGATATTTGGCGGGAGAACACCGGGGAGCTGTTTTTT
TRBJ1-2	TRBD1	TRBV28	many	CATGNDRGDYGYTF	TGTGCCACCGGGAACGACAGGGGAGACTATGGCTACACCTTC
TRBJ1-1	NA	TRBV2	many	CASTGPGQIMNTEAFF	TGTGCCAGCACCGGACCAGGACAGATCATGAACACTGAAGCTTTCTTT
TRBJ2-1	NA	TRBV7-8	many	CASSLNRDNEQFF	TGTGCCAGCAGCTTAAACAGGGACAATGAGCAGTTCTTC
TRBJ2-3	TRBD1	TRBV4-1	many	CASSEGQGYSDTQYF	TGCGCCAGCAGCGAGGGACAGGGGTATTCAGATACGCAGTATTTT
TRBJ2-3	NA	TRBV12-3/TRBV12-4	few	CASSTLVMGRGTDTQYF	TGTGCCAGCAGTACGTTGGTTATGGGGCGGGGAACAGATACGCAGTATTTT
TRBJ2-3	NA	TRBV14	NA	CASSPTGVSADTQYF	TGTGCCAGCAGCCCCACGGGGGTTTCGGCAGATACGCAGTATTTT
TRBJ1-5	TRBD1	TRBV20-1	many	CSARDVRTGSQPQHF	TGCAGTGCTAGAGATGTCCGGACAGGGAGTCAGCCCCAGCATTTT
TRBJ1-2	NA	TRBV5-6	many	CASSLGDRILINYGYTF	TGTGCCAGCAGCTTGGGGGACCGAATATTGATAAACTATGGCTACACCTTC
TRBJ1-5	TRBD1	TRBV5-6	many	CASSRRTGYSNQPQHF	TGTGCCAGCAGCCGTCGGACAGGATATAGCAATCAGCCCCAGCATTTT
TRBJ1-2	TRBD1	TRBV18	NA	CASSTLRTGNYGYTF	TGTGCCAGCTCAACCTTAAGGACAGGCAACTATGGCTACACCTTC
TRBJ2-3	NA	TRBV7-2	many	CASSLDFTDTQYF	TGTGCCAGCAGCTTAGACTTCACAGATACGCAGTATTTT
TRBJ2-2	NA	TRBV20-1	many	CSAIWGPNPGELFF	TGCAGTGCTATTTGGGGTCCGAATCCCGGGGAGCTGTTTTTT
TRBJ2-7	NA	TRBV20-1	many	CSASPPGSGGEQYF	TGCAGTGCTAGTCCCCCCGGTTCCGGGGGCGAGCAGTACTTC
TRBJ2-1	TRBD1	TRBV5-1	many	CASSLAGTGPYNEQFF	TGCGCCAGCAGCTTGGCCGGGACAGGGCCCTACAATGAGCAGTTCTTC
TRBJ2-6	NA	TRBV27	many	CASSPSGANVLTF	TGTGCCAGCAGCCCCTCTGGGGCCAACGTCCTGACTTTC
TRBJ2-5	NA	TRBV6-1	many	CASTRDRGETQYF	TGTGCCAGCACTAGGGATCGGGGGGAGACCCAGTACTTC
TRBJ1-5	NA	TRBV6-5	many	CASSYGGAYQPQHF	TGTGCCAGCAGTTACGGGGGGGCCTATCAGCCCCAGCATTTT
TRBJ2-3	NA	TRBV7-7	NA	CASSLTRELPKGAVGTDTQYF	TGTGCTAGCAGCTTAACCCGGGAATTACCTAAAGGGGCTGTGGGTACAGATACGCAGTATTTT
TRBJ2-4	NA	TRBV3-1	many	CASSQDPALQYF	TGTGCCAGCAGCCAAGATCCCGCCCTTCAGTACTTC
TRBJ2-1	TRBD2	TRBV11-2	many	CASSFSRASGNYNEQFF	TGTGCCAGCAGCTTTTCTCGCGCTAGCGGCAATTACAATGAGCAGTTCTTC
TRBJ2-3	TRBD2	TRBV20-1	many	CSARVPGLAGGTTSTDTQYF	TGCAGTGCTAGAGTTCCGGGACTAGCGGGGGGAACCACTAGCACAGATACGCAGTATTTT
TRBJ1-2	NA	TRBV3-1	many	CASSQGQLYGYTF	TGTGCCAGCAGCCAAGGGCAGCTCTATGGCTACACCTTC
TRBJ2-5	TRBD2	TRBV12-3/TRBV12-4	many	CASSLDVAGEETQYF	TGTGCCAGCAGTTTAGATGTAGCGGGGGAAGAGACCCAGTACTTC
TRBJ1-1	NA	TRBV7-9	NA	CASSFRGIHTEAFF	TGTGCCAGCAGCTTTCGGGGAATTCACACTGAAGCTTTCTTT
TRBJ2-1	NA	TRBV20-1	many	CSAGGGSNEQFF	TGCAGTGCTGGTGGGGGTTCCAATGAGCAGTTCTTC
TRBJ2-7	TRBD1	TRBV5-1	many	CASSFGDRGSYEQYF	TGCGCCAGCAGCTTTGGAGACAGGGGCTCCTACGAGCAGTACTTC
TRBJ2-7	NA	TRBV20-1	many	CSASAFSYEQYF	TGCAGTGCTAGTGCTTTCTCCTACGAGCAGTACTTC
TRBJ2-5	TRBD1	TRBV24-1	many	CATSGATGSETQYF	TGTGCCACCAGTGGCGCGACAGGGTCTGAGACCCAGTACTTC